This TCR beta chain emerged from a study of shared clonotypes between healthy human individuals. Study-level points and caveats: In contrast to clonotypes shared by all four donors, non-shared clonotypes had lower generation probabilities.

Concerning this clone itself: Its antigen is currently unknown.

The protocol was immunoSEQ multiplex PCR, while the TCRdb copy is restricted to in-frame clones and leaves out a portion. Of 2,500,000 or so clones listed, over 85% were seen once; the top ten hold around 0.4%. Germline CDR1 SGHRS, CDR2 YFSETQ. Trimming removed 4 bases from V and 5 bases from J, with 10 bases in between. CDR3 length: 12 amino acids. CD45RA+ naive and CD45RA-negative memory subsets were separated from CD4+ cells. The material sequenced was naive CD4+ T cells from PBMCs. Subset denoted: CD45RA+ positively selected. The clonotype originates from a man younger than 35 in good health. Some clones in this sample may be carry-over from other donors' samples. This rearrangement joins TRBV5-1 to TRBJ2-7; D not certain. The CDR3 reads CASSPPANEQYF. As DNA, the CDR3 is TGCGCCAGCAGCCCTCCCGCGAACGAGCAGTACTTC. The full variable domain, completed using reference TRBV5-1 and TRBJ2-7, is KAGVTQTPRYLIKTRGQQVTLSCSPISGHRSVSWYQQTPGQGLQFLFEYFSETQRNKGNFPGRFSGRQFSNSRSEMNVSTLELGDSALYLCASSPPANEQYFGPGTRLTVT.